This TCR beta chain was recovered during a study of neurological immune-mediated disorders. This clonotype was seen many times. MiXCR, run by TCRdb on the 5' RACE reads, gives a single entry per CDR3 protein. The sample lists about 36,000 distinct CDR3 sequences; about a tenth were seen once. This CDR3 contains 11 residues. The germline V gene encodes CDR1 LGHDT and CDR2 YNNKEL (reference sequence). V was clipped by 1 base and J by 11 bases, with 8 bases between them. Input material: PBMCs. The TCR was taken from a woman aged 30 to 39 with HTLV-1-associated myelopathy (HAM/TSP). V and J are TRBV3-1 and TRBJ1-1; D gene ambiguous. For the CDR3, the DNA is TGTGCCAGCAGCCAAGCCTCAACGGCTTTCTTT. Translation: CASSQASTAFF. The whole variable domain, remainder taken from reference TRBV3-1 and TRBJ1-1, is DTAVSQTPKYLVTQMGNDKSIKCEQNLGHDTMYWYKQDSKKFLKIMFSYNNKELIINETVPNRFSPKSPDKAHLNLHINSLELGDSAVYFCASSQASTAFFGQGTRLTVV.